Given below is one TCR beta chain in context. The data stem from a study of T cells in Graves' hyperthyroidism and ophthalmopathy. Patients aged 18 to 65 had newly diagnosed hyperthyroidism of under 2 months' duration. Lactation, pregnancy, other autoimmune disease or uncontrolled infection excluded patients. Source material for PBMCs was less than 12 ml fresh peripheral blood. Using RNA transcripts as the source, TCR beta CDR3 regions were amplified. Using the HTBI primer set, a first-round RT-PCR was run on the TCR CDR3. In TCRdb, the multiplex PCR reads were re-called with MiXCR into one record per CDR3 protein. The sample lists approximately 590,000 distinct CDR3 sequences; more than 15% were seen once. CDR3 length: 16 residues. Deletions cut 1 base from V and 0 bases from J, with 10 bases between. From germline, CDR1 is LNHNV and CDR2 YYDKDF (reference sequence).

This TCR came from a woman aged 30 to 39 with Graves' hyperthyroidism. Sequenced: blood. V usage is TRBV15 and J usage is TRBJ2-4; TRBD2 might be the D (6 bases). CDR3 DNA: TGTGCCACCAGCAGAGGTGCGGGACTAGCCAAAAACATTCAGTACTTC. It encodes CATSRGAGLAKNIQYF.